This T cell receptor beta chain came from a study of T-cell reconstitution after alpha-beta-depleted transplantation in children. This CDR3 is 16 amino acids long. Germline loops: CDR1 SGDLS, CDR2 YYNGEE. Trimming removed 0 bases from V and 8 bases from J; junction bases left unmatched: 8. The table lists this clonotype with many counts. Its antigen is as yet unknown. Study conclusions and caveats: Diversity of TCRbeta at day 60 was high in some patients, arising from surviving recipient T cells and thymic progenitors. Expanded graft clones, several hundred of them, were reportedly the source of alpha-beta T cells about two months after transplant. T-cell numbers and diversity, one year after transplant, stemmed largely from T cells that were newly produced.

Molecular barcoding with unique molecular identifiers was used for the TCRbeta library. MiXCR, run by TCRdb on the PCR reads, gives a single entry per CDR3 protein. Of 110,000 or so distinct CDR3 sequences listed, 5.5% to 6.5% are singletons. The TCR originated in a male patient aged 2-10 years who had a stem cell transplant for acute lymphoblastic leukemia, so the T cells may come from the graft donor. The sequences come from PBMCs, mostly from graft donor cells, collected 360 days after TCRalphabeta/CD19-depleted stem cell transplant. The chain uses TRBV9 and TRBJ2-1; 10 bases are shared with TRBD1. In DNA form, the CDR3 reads TGTGCCAGCAGCGTAGCTACGGACAGGGGGGAACATGAGCAGTTCTTC. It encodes CASSVATDRGEHEQFF.